A selection of T cell receptor beta chains follows, all from one sample in a study of blood T cell repertoires in COVID-19. Profiled with immunoSEQ multiplex PCR; TCRdb holds only in-frame clones, not every one. This table has approximately 300,000 clones, about 89% appearing once. The sample was peripheral blood. These receptors were taken from a man aged 18 to 35 who had recovered from COVID-19. CDR3s include the opening cysteine and the closing phenylalanine or tryptophan. D genes are given only for firm matches. For some rows the clone size is stated as once, few or many, or as a class when expanded; others skip it.

abundance: .; len: 13; j_gene: TRBJ2-7; d_gene: .; v_gene: TRBV5-4; CDR3nt: TGTGCCAGCAGCTTGGGGGGCCTCTACGAGCAGTACTTC; CDR3aa: CASSLGGLYEQYF
abundance: .; len: 15; j_gene: TRBJ2-5; d_gene: .; v_gene: TRBV7-2; CDR3nt: TGTGCCAGCAGCCTCGGGGGAGGCGGTTCAGAGACCCAGTACTTC; CDR3aa: CASSLGGGGSETQYF
abundance: .; len: 17; j_gene: TRBJ1-5; d_gene: .; v_gene: TRBV4-1; CDR3nt: TGCGCCAGCAGCCAAGATCAAGGGGCAGATAGCAATCAGCCCCAGCATTTT; CDR3aa: CASSQDQGADSNQPQHF
abundance: .; len: 16; j_gene: TRBJ1-2; d_gene: .; v_gene: TRBV10-2; CDR3nt: TGCGCCAGCACCTGGGAGGGGGGCGTCCCGGTGCGTGGCTACACCTTC; CDR3aa: CASTWEGGVPVRGYTF
abundance: .; len: 15; j_gene: TRBJ2-7; d_gene: TRBD2; v_gene: TRBV5-5; CDR3nt: TGTGCCAGCAGCGGCGGGACTAGCGGGACCTACGAGCAGTACTTC; CDR3aa: CASSGGTSGTYEQYF
abundance: .; len: 16; j_gene: TRBJ2-7; d_gene: TRBD1; v_gene: TRBV11-2; CDR3nt: TGTGCCAGCAGTCTATCCGCCGGGACAGGGATGTACGAGCAGTACTTC; CDR3aa: CASSLSAGTGMYEQYF
abundance: .; len: 16; j_gene: TRBJ1-4; d_gene: TRBD1; v_gene: TRBV7-8; CDR3nt: TGTGCCAGCAGCTCAGACAGAACAGGGGCGGATGAAAAACTGTTTTTT; CDR3aa: CASSSDRTGADEKLFF
abundance: .; len: 15; j_gene: TRBJ2-1; d_gene: TRBD2; v_gene: TRBV19; CDR3nt: TGTGCCAGTAGTATCGGGGGGGACTCCTACAATGAGCAGTTCTTC; CDR3aa: CASSIGGDSYNEQFF
abundance: .; len: 13; j_gene: TRBJ1-6; d_gene: .; v_gene: TRBV3-1/TRBV3-2; CDR3nt: TGTGCCAGCAGCCAACGAGATAATTCACCCCTCCACTTT; CDR3aa: CASSQRDNSPLHF
abundance: .; len: 13; j_gene: TRBJ2-2; d_gene: .; v_gene: TRBV30; CDR3nt: TGTGCCTGGAAACCGTGGAGGACCGGGGAGCTGTTTTTT; CDR3aa: CAWKPWRTGELFF
abundance: .; len: 12; j_gene: TRBJ1-2; d_gene: .; v_gene: TRBV7-2; CDR3nt: TGTGCCAGCAGCCCCGTCCGCTATGGCTACACCTTC; CDR3aa: CASSPVRYGYTF
abundance: .; len: 13; j_gene: TRBJ1-1; d_gene: .; v_gene: TRBV15; CDR3nt: TGTGCCACCACCAGGACAGAGGTAAATGAAGCTTTCTTT; CDR3aa: CATTRTEVNEAFF
abundance: few; len: 15; j_gene: TRBJ1-6; d_gene: .; v_gene: TRBV27; CDR3nt: TGTGCCAGCAGTTTATCAGTGGCAGGGGACTCACCCCTCCACTTT; CDR3aa: CASSLSVAGDSPLHF
abundance: .; len: 14; j_gene: TRBJ2-7; d_gene: TRBD2; v_gene: TRBV6-5; CDR3nt: TGTGCCAGCAGTTACACTAGCGGGCCTTACGAGCAGTACTTC; CDR3aa: CASSYTSGPYEQYF
abundance: .; len: 14; j_gene: TRBJ2-7; d_gene: .; v_gene: TRBV5-1; CDR3nt: TGCGCCAGCAGCCCGACACCAGGTGACGACGAGCAGTACTTC; CDR3aa: CASSPTPGDDEQYF
abundance: .; len: 14; j_gene: TRBJ2-7; d_gene: TRBD1; v_gene: TRBV2; CDR3nt: TGTGCCAGCAATAGAAGACAGGGTTGGAACGAGCAGTACTTC; CDR3aa: CASNRRQGWNEQYF
abundance: .; len: 19; j_gene: TRBJ1-4; d_gene: .; v_gene: TRBV3-1/TRBV3-2; CDR3nt: TGTGCCAGCAGCCAAGATAGTGGGCAGGGGCGGGCAACTAATGAAAAACTGTTTTTT; CDR3aa: CASSQDSGQGRATNEKLFF
abundance: .; len: 15; j_gene: TRBJ1-1; d_gene: TRBD1; v_gene: TRBV11-2; CDR3nt: TGTGCCAGCAGAAAATCCACAGGGGGACCCACTGAAGCTTTCTTT; CDR3aa: CASRKSTGGPTEAFF
abundance: .; len: 15; j_gene: TRBJ2-7; d_gene: .; v_gene: TRBV5-1; CDR3nt: TGCGCCAGCAGCTTGGTAGGGGGCGGAGGGTACGAGCAGTACTTC; CDR3aa: CASSLVGGGGYEQYF
abundance: .; len: 17; j_gene: TRBJ2-1; d_gene: TRBD2; v_gene: TRBV10-3; CDR3nt: TGTGCCATCAGTGAGTCGATAGGCGGGAGTACCAACAATGAGCAGTTCTTC; CDR3aa: CAISESIGGSTNNEQFF
abundance: .; len: 15; j_gene: TRBJ2-3; d_gene: TRBD2; v_gene: TRBV27; CDR3nt: TGTGCCAGCAGGGACCGGGGGGTAAGCACAGATACGCAGTATTTT; CDR3aa: CASRDRGVSTDTQYF
abundance: .; len: 16; j_gene: TRBJ1-3; d_gene: .; v_gene: TRBV30; CDR3nt: TGTGCCTGGAGTCCTTTGACTCCCAGCTCTGGAAACACCATATATTTT; CDR3aa: CAWSPLTPSSGNTIYF
abundance: .; len: 14; j_gene: TRBJ1-5; d_gene: TRBD1; v_gene: TRBV18; CDR3nt: TGTGCCAGCTCACGGGACAGGACAAATCAGCCCCAGCATTTT; CDR3aa: CASSRDRTNQPQHF
abundance: .; len: 13; j_gene: TRBJ1-5; d_gene: .; v_gene: TRBV19; CDR3nt: TGTGCCAGTAGTTGGCCCGCAAATCAGCCCCAGCATTTT; CDR3aa: CASSWPANQPQHF
abundance: .; len: 13; j_gene: TRBJ2-3; d_gene: .; v_gene: TRBV4-3; CDR3nt: TGCGCCAGCAGCCGGACAGACACAGATACGCAGTATTTT; CDR3aa: CASSRTDTDTQYF
abundance: .; len: 14; j_gene: TRBJ2-5; d_gene: .; v_gene: TRBV18; CDR3nt: TGTGCCAGCTCACCAGGGGGCAACCCAGAGACCCAGTACTTC; CDR3aa: CASSPGGNPETQYF
abundance: .; len: 15; j_gene: TRBJ2-5; d_gene: .; v_gene: TRBV5-4; CDR3nt: TGTGCCAGCAGCCGCAAGCTAGCGCTTCAAGAGACCCAGTACTTC; CDR3aa: CASSRKLALQETQYF
abundance: .; len: 14; j_gene: TRBJ2-1; d_gene: .; v_gene: TRBV30; CDR3nt: TGTGCCTGGAGTGTATCCGGACTACACGATGAGCAGTTCTTC; CDR3aa: CAWSVSGLHDEQFF
abundance: .; len: 14; j_gene: TRBJ2-3; d_gene: .; v_gene: TRBV7-3; CDR3nt: TGTGCCAGCAGCTTGTACAGGGACACAGATACGCAGTATTTT; CDR3aa: CASSLYRDTDTQYF
abundance: .; len: 14; j_gene: TRBJ2-1; d_gene: TRBD1; v_gene: TRBV27; CDR3nt: TGTGCCAGCAGTTACGGGACAGGTATGAATGAGCAGTTCTTC; CDR3aa: CASSYGTGMNEQFF
abundance: .; len: 12; j_gene: TRBJ2-7; d_gene: .; v_gene: TRBV2; CDR3nt: TGTGCCAGCAACGGAGGCTCTGGCGAGCAGTACTTC; CDR3aa: CASNGGSGEQYF
abundance: .; len: 16; j_gene: TRBJ2-1; d_gene: TRBD2; v_gene: TRBV4-1; CDR3nt: TGCGCCAGCAGATCCGGAGCTAGCGGGGCTTGGCATGAGCAGTTCTTC; CDR3aa: CASRSGASGAWHEQFF
abundance: .; len: 14; j_gene: TRBJ1-1; d_gene: .; v_gene: TRBV6-5; CDR3nt: TGTGCCAGCAGCCCCATTGCAGGGAACACTGAAGCTTTCTTT; CDR3aa: CASSPIAGNTEAFF
abundance: .; len: 14; j_gene: TRBJ1-5; d_gene: TRBD1; v_gene: TRBV5-6; CDR3nt: TGTGCCAGCAGCTTTTGGGACAGGGATCAGCCCCAGCATTTT; CDR3aa: CASSFWDRDQPQHF
abundance: .; len: 16; j_gene: TRBJ2-3; d_gene: .; v_gene: TRBV5-5; CDR3nt: TGTGCCAGCAGCTTGGACAGTCAGGGCCTCACAGATACGCAGTATTTT; CDR3aa: CASSLDSQGLTDTQYF
abundance: once; len: 13; j_gene: TRBJ2-4; d_gene: .; v_gene: TRBV4-1; CDR3nt: TGCGCCAGCAGCCAAGGGACAGCAAACATTCAGTACTTC; CDR3aa: CASSQGTANIQYF
abundance: .; len: 14; j_gene: TRBJ2-7; d_gene: TRBD2; v_gene: TRBV5-4; CDR3nt: TGTGCCAGCAGCCCCTCTAGCGGAAGATACGAGCAGTACTTC; CDR3aa: CASSPSSGRYEQYF
abundance: once; len: 15; j_gene: TRBJ1-3; d_gene: .; v_gene: TRBV4-3; CDR3nt: TGCGCCAGCAGCCAAGATCCGGACAGTGGAAACACCATATATTTT; CDR3aa: CASSQDPDSGNTIYF
abundance: .; len: 16; j_gene: TRBJ2-1; d_gene: .; v_gene: TRBV7-3; CDR3nt: TGTGCCAGCAGCTTAACGGCGGCAGCCTCCTACAATGAGCAGTTCTTC; CDR3aa: CASSLTAAASYNEQFF
abundance: .; len: 13; j_gene: TRBJ1-5; d_gene: .; v_gene: TRBV12-3/TRBV12-4; CDR3nt: TGTGCCAGCAGTCTGTATAGCAATCAGCCCCAGCATTTT; CDR3aa: CASSLYSNQPQHF